Below are 9 T cell receptor beta chains sequenced from a single sample in a study of T cell responses to AZD1222 COVID-19 vaccine. Libraries were prepared by immunoSEQ multiplex PCR; TCRdb keeps only in-frame clonotypes and omits some of them. The sample includes 90,000 to 150,000 clones, about nine tenths of them seen just once. The starting material was peripheral blood, obtained on day 0 of AZD1222 vaccination. Every receptor here comes from an adult in good health.

The chain links TRBV12-3 or TRBV12-4 to TRBJ2-5, with a weak D call TRBD1 (5 bases). The CDR3 runs 13 residues. V lost 5 bases to trimming and J lost 1 base, with 8 bases between them. In DNA form, the CDR3 reads TGTGCCAGCAGTGCAGGGCCCCAAGAGACCCAGTACTTC. Protein sequence: CASSAGPQETQYF.

The chain carries TRBV5-1 and TRBJ1-3; TRBD1 matches 9 bases. The CDR3 spans 17 residues. V was pared by 0 bases and J by 7 bases, with 11 bases of the junction left unmatched. The V gene's germline CDR1 is SGHRS and CDR2 YFSETQ. CDR3: CASSLAPGTGSGNTIYF. In nucleotides, the CDR3 is TGCGCCAGCAGCTTGGCTCCCGGGACAGGGAGCGGGAACACCATATATTTT.

The chain joins TRBV28 to TRBJ1-1; no clear D gene. V was clipped by 3 bases and J by 7 bases, with 9 bases between them. The CDR3 has 12 amino acids. Germline V gene lookup returns CDR1 MDHEN and CDR2 SYDVKM. CDR3 coding DNA: TGTGCCAGCAGTTTTGGACGGCTTGAAGCTTTCTTT. This translates into CASSFGRLEAFF. The full variable domain, completed using reference TRBV28 and TRBJ1-1, is DVKVTQSSRYLVKRTGEKVFLECVQDMDHENMFWYRQDPGLGLRLIYFSYDVKMKEKGDIPEGYSVSREKKERFSLILESASTNQTSMYLCASSFGRLEAFFGQGTRLTVV.

CDR3 residues: CASSHRTQINSPLHF. CDR3 DNA sequence: TGTGCCAGCAGCCACCGGACACAAATTAATTCACCCCTCCACTTT. The V call is TRBV3-1 (or the pseudogene TRBV3-2), the J call TRBJ1-6; D may be TRBD1 (5 bases). Germline V gene sequence: CDR1 LGHDT, CDR2 YNNKEL (reference sequence). There are 15 residues in the CDR3. V was clipped by 3 bases and J by 6 bases, with 12 bases between them.

The chain is built from TRBV7-2 and TRBJ1-5; D ambiguous. The CDR3 loop spans 14 amino acids. Trimming removed 0 bases at V and 4 bases at J, with 7 bases between. Germline V lookup: CDR1 SGHTA, CDR2 FQGNSA. The CDR3 loop is CASSLAKGNQPQHF. The CDR3 bases are TGTGCCAGCAGCTTAGCTAAGGGAAATCAGCCCCAGCATTTT. Variable domain in full (rest from reference TRBV7-2 and TRBJ1-5): GAGVSQSPSNKVTEKGKDVELRCDPISGHTALYWYRQSLGQGLEFLIYFQGNSAPDKSGLPSDRFSAERTGGSVSTLTIQRTQQEDSAVYLCASSLAKGNQPQHFGDGTRLSIL.

V gene TRBV24-1 combines with J gene TRBJ1-5, with D uncertain. The CDR3 is 14 amino acids. Germline lookup yields CDR1 KGHDR and CDR2 SFDVKD. V shed 5 bases and J shed 0 bases, with 7 bases lying between them. CDR3 loop: CATSGGSSNQPQHF. CDR3 in DNA: TGTGCCACCAGTGGTGGCAGTAGCAATCAGCCCCAGCATTTT.

V and J are TRBV19 and TRBJ1-2; 8 bases are a match to TRBD1. After removal of 6 bases from V and 2 bases from J, the junction contained 5 bases not matched to a gene. Per the germline V gene, CDR1 is LNHDA and CDR2 is SQIVND (reference sequence). The CDR3 runs 14 residues. In DNA form, the CDR3 reads TGTGCCAGTAGCAGACAGGGGCAAAACTATGGCTACACCTTC. Translation gives CASSRQGQNYGYTF.

The V and J genes are TRBV5-1 and TRBJ1-4, with a weak D call TRBD1 (5 bases). Germline V CDR1 and CDR2: SGHRS, YFSETQ. The CDR3 spans 15 residues. Between the trimmed V and J ends, which lost 6 bases and 3 bases, there was a span of 15 bases. CDR3 DNA: TGCGCCAGCACCTCCACCGGGGGATCTAATGAAAAACTGTTTTTT. This codes for CASTSTGGSNEKLFF. The full variable domain, its missing parts supplied by reference TRBV5-1 and TRBJ1-4, is KAGVTQTPRYLIKTRGQQVTLSCSPISGHRSVSWYQQTPGQGLQFLFEYFSETQRNKGNFPGRFSGRQFSNSRSEMNVSTLELGDSALYLCASTSTGGSNEKLFFGSGTQLSVL.

V usage is TRBV5-1 and J usage is TRBJ2-1; TRBD1 matches 9 bases. The CDR3 sequence is 19 residues long. Looked up from germline, CDR1 is SGHRS and CDR2 is YFSETQ. V lost 4 bases to trimming and J lost 0 bases; unmatched junction nucleotides: 14. CDR3 residues: CASSPSRDRVQGSYNEQFF. Written as DNA, the CDR3 is TGCGCCAGCAGCCCGTCCCGGGACAGGGTCCAGGGCTCCTACAATGAGCAGTTCTTC. The full variable domain, rest sourced from reference TRBV5-1 and TRBJ2-1, is KAGVTQTPRYLIKTRGQQVTLSCSPISGHRSVSWYQQTPGQGLQFLFEYFSETQRNKGNFPGRFSGRQFSNSRSEMNVSTLELGDSALYLCASSPSRDRVQGSYNEQFFGPGTRLTVL.